This TCR beta chain came from a study of OX40 agonist ivuxolimab in advanced cancers. Notes on the study in general: Average numbers of expanded clones were greater in CD8+ T cells than in CD4+.

The repertoire was sequenced with immunoSEQ multiplex PCR; TCRdb's copy has only in-frame clones and lacks some. The table records 72,000 or so clones, approximately 80% of them present only once. With 5 bases removed from V and 4 bases from J, the gap between germline ends came to 17 bases. Germline CDR1 SGHVS, CDR2 FNYEAQ. The CDR3 is made up of 15 amino acids. On this clone: Its cognate antigen is unknown.

The rearrangement joins TRBV7-6 to TRBJ2-5; TRBD2 might be the D (6 bases). The TCR sequence derives from an adult with an advanced solid tumor such as melanoma, head and neck, liver or kidney cancer. Sequences were derived from CD4+ or CD8+ T cells sorted from blood, sampled in a trial of the OX40 agonist ivuxolimab. CDR3 loop: CASSEGLVEGETQYF. The CDR3 nucleotides are TGTGCCAGCAGCGAGGGACTCGTTGAGGGAGAGACCCAGTACTTC.